This record concerns one T cell receptor beta chain sequence. Its antigen is not known. This record comes from a study of T cells in localized non-small cell lung cancer. Overall study results and limits: Those with higher blood T cell density had longer overall survival. The appearance of a median approximately 60 of the top 100 tumor clones was seen in adjacent lung. Only one tumor region was sequenced, so heterogeneity remains possible.

This CDR3 is built from 15 residues. The V gene's germline CDR1 is MDHEN and CDR2 SYDVKM. Trimming cost V 4 bases and J 7 bases; bases outside gene matches: 9. TCRdb's copy holds only in-frame clones and misses some; the assay was immunoSEQ multiplex PCR. This sample has about 33,000 clones, with about 90% found just once. The chain is built from TRBV28 and TRBJ2-1, with 8 positions matching TRBD2. The receptor was isolated from a man aged 35 to 69 with stage II lung adenocarcinoma. This specimen consisted of PBMCs, obtained before any cancer treatment. The CDR3 bases are TGTGCCAGCAGTTCCGGGACTAGTGTAGGTAATGAGCAGTTCTTC. Its protein is CASSSGTSVGNEQFF. Using reference TRBV28 and TRBJ2-1 for the parts outside the CDR3, the full variable domain is DVKVTQSSRYLVKRTGEKVFLECVQDMDHENMFWYRQDPGLGLRLIYFSYDVKMKEKGDIPEGYSVSREKKERFSLILESASTNQTSMYLCASSSGTSVGNEQFFGPGTRLTVL.